This T cell receptor (beta chain) was sequenced in a study of T cell repertoires in ileal Crohn's disease. In the study overall: M6 samples are neoterminal ileum biopsies from postoperative colonoscopy. Study outcomes and limitations: Endoscopy was done a median approximately seven months after surgery. Sorted CD8 T cells held more high-frequency clones than CD4.

Here immunoSEQ multiplex PCR was the method, and the copy in TCRdb shows in-frame clones only, minus some. In the table there are about 11,000 clones, approximately 80% of which are singletons. Time point specified: neoterminal ileum biopsy at postoperative endoscopy, about 6 months after surgery. Turning to this clone: No antigen is known for it.

This receptor was taken from an adult with Crohn's disease. The specimen was ileal tissue.

CDR3 loop: CASSVQGPNYGYTF. The CDR3 region has the DNA TGCGCCAGCAGCGTACAGGGTCCTAACTATGGCTACACCTTC. This chain uses TRBV5-1 with TRBJ1-2, with D possibly TRBD1 on 6 matching bases. Germline loops: CDR1 SGHRS, CDR2 YFSETQ. This CDR3 contains 14 residues. The V and J ends lost 4 bases and 0 bases respectively, with 10 bases between them.